This T cell receptor beta chain stems from a study of technical replicates of blood from a few donors. This CDR3 comprises 14 residues. Germline CDR1 SQVTM, CDR2 ANQGSEA. The V segment lost 1 base and the J segment 5 bases; nucleotides outside the gene matches: 4. Profiling relied on immunoSEQ multiplex PCR, and the TCRdb table lists in-frame clones only, not all of them. The sample lists some 93,000 clones, around 95% occurring once. The chain couples TRBV29-1 to TRBJ2-7; TRBD1 agrees at 11 bases. The sequence came from a human donor in good health. The sequenced sample consisted of T cells isolated from PBMCs. CDR3 bases: TGCAGCGTTGAAGCCGGACAGGGGGCGGACGAGCAGTACTTC. Translating gives CSVEAGQGADEQYF.